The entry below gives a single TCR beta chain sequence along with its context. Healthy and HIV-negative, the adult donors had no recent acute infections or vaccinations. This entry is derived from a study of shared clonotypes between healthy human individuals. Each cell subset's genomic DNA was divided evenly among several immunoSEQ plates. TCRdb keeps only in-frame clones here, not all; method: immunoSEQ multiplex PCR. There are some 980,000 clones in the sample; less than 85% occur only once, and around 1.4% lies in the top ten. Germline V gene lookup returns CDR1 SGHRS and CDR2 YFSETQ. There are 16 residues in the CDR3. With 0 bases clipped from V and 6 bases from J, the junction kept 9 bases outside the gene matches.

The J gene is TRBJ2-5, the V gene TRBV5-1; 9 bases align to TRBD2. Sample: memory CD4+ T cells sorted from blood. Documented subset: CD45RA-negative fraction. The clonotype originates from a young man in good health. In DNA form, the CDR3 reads TGCGCCAGCAGCTTGGGTAGCGGGAGCGGCGATAAGACCCAGTACTTC. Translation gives CASSLGSGSGDKTQYF.